Listed here are 22 T cell receptor beta chains from one sample, sequenced in a study of blood T cell repertoires in COVID-19 (dated by TCRdb to between 2020 and 2021). The library came from the immunoSEQ multiplex PCR assay. Here the immuneACCESS table is served through TCRdb, limited to in-frame sequences with V and J called. Missing clones are a known gap in these copies; in checked studies unresolved V genes cover under half, and the rest lacks a known reason. The sample table shows about 98,000 clones, and around 80% are seen once. Over 3.5% of the sample lies in the top ten. Specimen: peripheral blood. The receptors originated from a man aged 60-69 years with acute or convalescent COVID-19.

V usage is TRBV6-5 and J usage is TRBJ1-2, with TRBD1 as a possible D gene (6 bases). Trimming removed 0 bases at V and 4 bases at J, with 9 bases between. CDR1 and CDR2 from the germline V gene are MNHEY and SVGAGI. The CDR3 totals 14 residues. CDR3 sequence reads: CASSYSTGPYGYTF. The CDR3 DNA reads as TGTGCCAGCAGTTACTCGACAGGTCCCTATGGCTACACCTTC.

The genes are TRBV5-6 and TRBJ2-5; D may be TRBD1 (6 bases). The germline CDR1 and CDR2 sequences are SGHDT and YYEEEE. This CDR3 comprises 15 residues. V shed 4 bases and J shed 5 bases, with 18 bases lying between them. CDR3 amino acids: CASSLGQLARETQYF. The CDR3, as DNA: TGTGCCAGCAGCCTCGGACAGCTGGCTAGGGAGACCCAGTACTTC.

The rearrangement uses TRBV30 and TRBJ1-2; 8 nucleotides line up with TRBD1. V lost 6 bases and J lost 6; bases outside the gene matches: 9. CDR1 is GTSNPN, CDR2 SVGIG, per germline (reference sequence). This CDR3 is 13 amino acids long. The CDR3 DNA sequence: TGTGCCTGCCGGACAGGGCCCAGGGATGGCTACACCTTC. Protein product: CACRTGPRDGYTF.

The chain joins TRBV29-1 to TRBJ1-5, with TRBD1 matching over 8 bases. The CDR3 length is 13 residues. V lost 6 bases to trimming and J lost 4 bases; unmatched junction nucleotides: 5. CDR1 SQVTM and CDR2 ANQGSEA come from the germline V gene. CDR3 sequence (DNA): TGCAGCGTCGCGACAGGGGATAATCAGCCCCAGCATTTT. This translates into CSVATGDNQPQHF.

The chain has TRBV6-5 and TRBJ2-7, with a weak D call TRBD1 (6 bases). Germline V gene data show CDR1 as MNHEY and CDR2 as SVGAGI. The CDR3 is 13 residues long. V was trimmed by 2 bases and J by 3 bases, leaving 8 bases between them. The CDR3 here is CASSYGRGYEQYV. In DNA, the CDR3 is TGTGCCAGCAGTTACGGCAGGGGCTACGAGCAGTACGTC.

V gene TRBV29-1 combines with J gene TRBJ1-2, with 9 positions matching TRBD1. Germline values: CDR1 SQVTM, CDR2 ANQGSEA. Trimming cost V 7 bases and J 8 bases; bases outside gene matches: 11. There are 13 residues in the CDR3. The CDR3 protein is CSGLTGGGGGYTF. For the CDR3, the DNA is TGCAGCGGATTAACAGGGGGCGGGGGGGGCTACACCTTC.

The V and J genes are TRBV5-6 and TRBJ2-5; D remains ambiguous. CDR1 and CDR2 (germline): SGHDT, YYEEEE. Deletions cut 1 base from V and 1 base from J, with 5 bases between. The CDR3 sequence is 13 residues long. CDR3 protein: CASSLSFQETQYF. Here the CDR3 DNA reads TGTGCCAGCAGCTTGTCTTTCCAAGAGACCCAGTACTTC.

The chain combines TRBV4-2 with TRBJ1-2, with TRBD1 as a possible D gene (6 bases). Trimming left V 1 base short and J 3 bases short, with 12 bases between. Germline values: CDR1 LGHNA, CDR2 YNFKEQ. The length of the CDR3 is 15 residues. The CDR3 spells CASSQANRDHYGYTF. The CDR3 DNA sequence: TGTGCCAGCAGCCAAGCTAACAGGGATCACTATGGCTACACCTTC.

The chain uses TRBV11-3 and TRBJ2-1; 7 bases match TRBD2. Germline V CDR1 and CDR2: SGHNT, YENEEA. The CDR3 totals 14 residues. With V trimmed by 6 bases and J by 5 bases, 7 bases remained unmatched. The CDR3 bases are TGTGCCAGCAGTTCAGCGGGACTCAACAATGAGCAGTTCTTC. This gives the protein CASSSAGLNNEQFF.

The CDR3 nucleotides are TGTGCCTGGCGCGTCCCAGGGTTTCCAGATACGCAGTATTTT. Residues: CAWRVPGFPDTQYF. V gene TRBV30 combines with J gene TRBJ2-3; tentative D call: TRBD1 (5 bases). CDR1 and CDR2 from the germline V gene are GTSNPN and SVGIG (reference sequence). This CDR3 region has 14 residues. The V and J ends lost 5 bases and 4 bases respectively, with 16 bases between them.

CDR3 nucleotides: TGTGCCAGCAGTTTATCGGGACTAGCGCGTAATGAGCAGTTCTTC. It translates to CASSLSGLARNEQFF. The J gene is TRBJ2-1, the V gene TRBV27, with TRBD2 identical over 10 bases. V dropped 0 bases and J dropped 7; count of bases not matched to a gene: 3. The length of the CDR3 is 15 residues. Germline loops: CDR1 MNHEY, CDR2 SMNVEV (reference sequence).

This clone has a count of ten or more. V is TRBV9 and J is TRBJ2-2, with D possibly TRBD1 on 5 matching bases. The CDR3 has 14 residues. V lost 4 bases and J 5 bases, leaving 12 bases between the germline ends. Per germline, CDR1 SGDLS and CDR2 YYNGEE. CDR3 sequence: CASSRTPQTGELFF. In DNA, the CDR3 is TGTGCCAGCAGCCGGACACCTCAGACCGGGGAGCTGTTTTTT.

The V and J genes are TRBV24-1 and TRBJ1-5; TRBD1 might be the D (5 bases). The CDR3 totals 14 residues. Germline V gene lookup returns CDR1 KGHDR and CDR2 SFDVKD. Trimming left V 0 bases short and J 4 bases short, with 6 bases between. The chain's CDR3 is CATSDLTGNQPQHF. Here the CDR3 DNA reads TGTGCCACCAGTGATTTGACAGGTAATCAGCCCCAGCATTTT.

CDR3 amino acids: CASSSTSGHYNEQFF. The DNA for the CDR3 is TGTGCCAGCAGCTCGACTAGCGGGCACTACAATGAGCAGTTCTTC. V gene TRBV7-2 combines with J gene TRBJ2-1; 10 bases are shared with TRBD2. Germline V lookup: CDR1 SGHTA, CDR2 FQGNSA. The CDR3 is made up of 15 amino acids. Trimming cost V 4 bases and J 3 bases; bases outside gene matches: 3.

By its share, this clone is medium-sized. The chain combines TRBV19 with TRBJ1-3; D remains unclear. The CDR3 contains 15 residues. Trimming left V 3 bases short and J 0 bases short, with 9 bases between. From germline, CDR1 is LNHDA and CDR2 SQIVND (reference sequence). The CDR3 is CASSIQLYSGNTIYF. DNA of the CDR3: TGTGCCAGTAGTATTCAACTCTACTCTGGAAACACCATATATTTT.

V usage is TRBV18 and J usage is TRBJ2-7, with 10 positions matching TRBD1. Per the germline V gene, CDR1 is KGHSH and CDR2 is LQKENI. The length of the CDR3 is 15 residues. The ends lost 3 bases at V and 7 bases at J; junction bases unmatched: 9. CDR3 in amino acids: CASSPPGTGVGEQYF. In nucleotides, the CDR3 is TGTGCCAGCTCACCTCCGGGGACAGGGGTGGGTGAGCAGTACTTC.

This clone is a singleton in its sample. The sample carries other DNA sequences with the same CDR3. The CDR3 bases are TGTGCCAGCAGCCCCAGACAGGGTGGCACTGAAGCTTTCTTT. The encoded protein is CASSPRQGGTEAFF. The gene calls are TRBV7-2 and TRBJ1-1, with 7 nucleotides matching TRBD1. Germline V gives CDR1 SGHTA, CDR2 FQGNSA. This CDR3 has 14 amino acids. After removal of 5 bases from V and 4 bases from J, the junction contained 7 bases not matched to a gene.

The chain couples TRBV6-2 or TRBV6-3 to TRBJ1-1, with TRBD1 matching 9 bases. This CDR3 region has 14 residues. V lost 6 bases and J lost 1; bases outside the gene matches: 3. Germline CDR1 is MNHEY and CDR2 is SVGEGT. This CDR3 is CASSQTGGNTEAFF. The CDR3 DNA sequence: TGTGCCAGCAGCCAGACAGGGGGGAACACTGAAGCTTTCTTT.

This chain links TRBV19 with TRBJ2-1, with 12 bases matching TRBD2. Germline loops: CDR1 LNHDA, CDR2 SQIVND (reference sequence). This CDR3 has 17 amino acids. The V segment lost 5 bases and the J segment 5 bases; nucleotides outside the gene matches: 10. CDR3 nucleotides: TGTGCCAGTAGTCCCCGAGTACTAGCGGGGGGCAACAATGAGCAGTTCTTC. The encoded protein is CASSPRVLAGGNNEQFF.

This clone has more than one count but fewer than ten. This rearrangement joins TRBV3-1 (or the pseudogene TRBV3-2) to TRBJ2-2; D perhaps matches TRBD2 (6 bases). The CDR3 is 15 amino acids. Germline CDR1 and CDR2: LGHDT and YNNKEL (reference sequence). Trimming left V 0 bases short and J 7 bases short, with 12 bases between. The CDR3 region is CASSQDRRVVGELFF. In DNA form, the CDR3 reads TGTGCCAGCAGCCAAGATCGGAGGGTTGTCGGGGAGCTGTTTTTT.

The rearrangement uses TRBV24-1 and TRBJ1-5, with 10 nucleotides matching TRBD1. V gave up 5 bases and J gave up 7 bases; unmatched junction bases: 7. CDR3 size: 15 residues. CDR1 and CDR2 (germline): KGHDR, SFDVKD. This chain's CDR3 is CATSVIGQGEQPQHF. The CDR3 DNA reads TGTGCCACCAGTGTTATAGGACAGGGGGAACAGCCCCAGCATTTT.

The chain combines TRBV27 with TRBJ1-4; D remains ambiguous. Germline V gene data show CDR1 as MNHEY and CDR2 as SMNVEV (reference sequence). V was trimmed by 7 bases and J by 3 bases, leaving 12 bases between them. The CDR3 runs 14 residues. The DNA of the CDR3 is TGTGCCAGCAAACCGGGTTTCGCTAATGAAAAACTGTTTTTT. Its translation is CASKPGFANEKLFF.